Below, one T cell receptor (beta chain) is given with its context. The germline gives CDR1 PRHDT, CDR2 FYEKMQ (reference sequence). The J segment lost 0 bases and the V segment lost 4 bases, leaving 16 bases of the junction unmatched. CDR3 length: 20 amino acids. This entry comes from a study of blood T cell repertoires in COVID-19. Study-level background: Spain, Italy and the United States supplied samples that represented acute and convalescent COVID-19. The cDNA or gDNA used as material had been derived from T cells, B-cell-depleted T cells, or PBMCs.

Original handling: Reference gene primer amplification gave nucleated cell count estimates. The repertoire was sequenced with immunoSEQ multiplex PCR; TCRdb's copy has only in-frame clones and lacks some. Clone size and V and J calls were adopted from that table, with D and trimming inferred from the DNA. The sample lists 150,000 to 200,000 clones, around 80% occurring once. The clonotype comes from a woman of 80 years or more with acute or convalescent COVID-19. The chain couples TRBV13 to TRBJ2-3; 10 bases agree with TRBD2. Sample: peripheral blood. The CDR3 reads CASSSYTRTSGLTSTDTQYF. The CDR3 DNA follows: TGTGCCAGCAGCTCCTACACCCGGACTAGCGGATTAACTAGCACAGATACGCAGTATTTT.